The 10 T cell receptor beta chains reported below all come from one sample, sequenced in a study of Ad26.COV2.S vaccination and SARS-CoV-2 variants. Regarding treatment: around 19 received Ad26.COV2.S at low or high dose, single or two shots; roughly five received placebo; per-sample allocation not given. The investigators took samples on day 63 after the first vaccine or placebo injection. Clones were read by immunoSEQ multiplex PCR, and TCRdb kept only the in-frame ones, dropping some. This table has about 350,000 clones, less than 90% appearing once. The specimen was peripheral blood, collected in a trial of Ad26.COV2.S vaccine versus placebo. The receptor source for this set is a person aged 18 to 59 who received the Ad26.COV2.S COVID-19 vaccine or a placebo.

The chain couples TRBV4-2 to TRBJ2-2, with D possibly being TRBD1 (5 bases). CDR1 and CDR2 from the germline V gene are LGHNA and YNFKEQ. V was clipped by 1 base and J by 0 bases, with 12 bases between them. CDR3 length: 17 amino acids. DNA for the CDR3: TGTGCCAGCAGCCAAGGGCGTGGGGCATCGAACACCGGGGAGCTGTTTTTT. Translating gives CASSQGRGASNTGELFF.

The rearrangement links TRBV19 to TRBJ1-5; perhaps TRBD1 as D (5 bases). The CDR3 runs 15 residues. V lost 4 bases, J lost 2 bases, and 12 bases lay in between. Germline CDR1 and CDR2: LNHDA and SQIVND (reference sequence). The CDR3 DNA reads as TGTGCCAGTAGTACCGTGGGAGGGGGCAATCAGCCCCAGCATTTT. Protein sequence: CASSTVGGGNQPQHF.

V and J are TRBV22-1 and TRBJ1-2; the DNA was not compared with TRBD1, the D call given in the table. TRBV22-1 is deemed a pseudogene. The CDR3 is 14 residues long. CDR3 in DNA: TGTCCTGGGAGCAGACAGGGGAATATCTATGGCTACACCTTC. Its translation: CPGSRQGNIYGYTF.

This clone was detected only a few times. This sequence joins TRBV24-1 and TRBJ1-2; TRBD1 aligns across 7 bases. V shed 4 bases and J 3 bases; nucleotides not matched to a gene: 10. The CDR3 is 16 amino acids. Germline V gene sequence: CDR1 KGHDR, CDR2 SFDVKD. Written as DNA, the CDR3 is TGTGCCACCAGTGAACCCGACAGGGCGGGGGACTATGGCTACACCTTC. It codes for CATSEPDRAGDYGYTF.

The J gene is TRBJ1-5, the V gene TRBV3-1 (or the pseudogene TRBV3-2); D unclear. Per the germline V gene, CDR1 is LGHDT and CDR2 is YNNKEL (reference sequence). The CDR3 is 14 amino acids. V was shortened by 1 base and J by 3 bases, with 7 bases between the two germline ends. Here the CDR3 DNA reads TGTGCCAGCAGCCAAGGGGCTTCCAATCAGCCCCAGCATTTT. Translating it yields CASSQGASNQPQHF.

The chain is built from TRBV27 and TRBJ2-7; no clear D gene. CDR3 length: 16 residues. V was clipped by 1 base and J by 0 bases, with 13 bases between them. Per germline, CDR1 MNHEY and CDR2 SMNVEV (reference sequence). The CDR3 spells CASSLFARLSSYEQYF. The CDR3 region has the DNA TGTGCCAGCAGTTTATTTGCACGTTTGAGCTCCTACGAGCAGTACTTC.

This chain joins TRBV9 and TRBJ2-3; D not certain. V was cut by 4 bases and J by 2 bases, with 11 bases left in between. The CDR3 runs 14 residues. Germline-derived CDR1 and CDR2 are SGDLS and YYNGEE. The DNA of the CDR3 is TGTGCCAGCAGCACCGGCGGTTCCACAGATACGCAGTATTTT. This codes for CASSTGGSTDTQYF.

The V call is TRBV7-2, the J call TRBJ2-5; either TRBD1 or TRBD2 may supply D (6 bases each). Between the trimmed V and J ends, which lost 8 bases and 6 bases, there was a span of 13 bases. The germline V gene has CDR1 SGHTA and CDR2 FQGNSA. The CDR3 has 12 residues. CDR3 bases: TGTGCCAGCGAGGGGGGTGGTCAGACCCAGTACTTC. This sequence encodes CASEGGGQTQYF.

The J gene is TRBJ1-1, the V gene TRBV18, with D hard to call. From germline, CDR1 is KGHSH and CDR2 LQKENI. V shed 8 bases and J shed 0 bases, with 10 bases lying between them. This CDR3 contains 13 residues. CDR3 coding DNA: TGTGCCAGCCGACGAGACATGAACACTGAAGCTTTCTTT. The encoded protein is CASRRDMNTEAFF.

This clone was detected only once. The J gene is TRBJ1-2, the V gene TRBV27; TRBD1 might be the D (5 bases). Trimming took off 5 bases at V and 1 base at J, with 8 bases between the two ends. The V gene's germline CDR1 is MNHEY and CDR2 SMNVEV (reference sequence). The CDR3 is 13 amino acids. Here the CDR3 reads CASSKTDNYGYTF. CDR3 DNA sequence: TGTGCCAGCAGTAAGACAGATAACTATGGCTACACCTTC.